This TCR beta chain originates from a study of control samples from healthy donors and cancer patients. Data came from immunoSEQ multiplex PCR; TCRdb stores just in-frame clones and leaves some out. The sample has about 150,000 clones, over 85% seen once. Trimming took 6 bases from V and 5 from J, leaving 19 bases between them. The CDR3 is made up of 15 amino acids. The germline gives CDR1 SNHLY, CDR2 FYNNEI. The source of this sequence is a man in his fifties in good health. The chain employs TRBV2 and TRBJ1-2; D call uncertain. Material for sequencing was blood. The chain's CDR3 is CASRDTSETIYGYTF. The CDR3 DNA sequence: TGTGCCAGCAGGGATACCTCAGAAACGATATATGGCTACACCTTC.